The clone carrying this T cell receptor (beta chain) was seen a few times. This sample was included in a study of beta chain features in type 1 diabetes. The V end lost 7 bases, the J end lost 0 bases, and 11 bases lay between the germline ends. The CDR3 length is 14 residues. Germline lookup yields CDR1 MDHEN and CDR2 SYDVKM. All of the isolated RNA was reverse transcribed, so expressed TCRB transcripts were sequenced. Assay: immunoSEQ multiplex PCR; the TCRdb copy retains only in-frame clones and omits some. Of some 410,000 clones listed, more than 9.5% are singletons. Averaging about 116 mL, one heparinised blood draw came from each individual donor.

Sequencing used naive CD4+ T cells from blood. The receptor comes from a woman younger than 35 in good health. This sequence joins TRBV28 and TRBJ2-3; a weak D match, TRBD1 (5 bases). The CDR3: CASTGQLSTDTQYF. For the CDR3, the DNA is TGTGCCAGCACAGGGCAGCTAAGCACAGATACGCAGTATTTT.